This T cell receptor beta chain was documented in a study of PD-1 blockade in classical Hodgkin lymphoma. Background on the study: It was nivolumab at 3 mg/kg, given intravenously every 2 weeks, that patients received.

General observations from the study: Some patients started nivolumab under 1 year after ASCT, and they were excluded. Baseline diversity was lower in partial responders and progressors than complete responders.

Using immunoSEQ multiplex PCR, the repertoire was profiled, and TCRdb retains in-frame clones only, with some absent. The table shows about 43,000 clones, with roughly 78% occurring only once. The V segment lost 3 bases and the J segment 3 bases; nucleotides outside the gene matches: 11. Germline V CDR1 and CDR2: SGDLS, YYNGEE. This CDR3 has 16 residues. A note on this clone: Its cognate antigen is unknown.

Each patient relapsed following autologous stem cell transplantation, and prior brentuximab vedotin exposure differed. This sample comprised peripheral blood mononuclear cells (PBMCs), obtained before the second cycle of nivolumab. The gene calls are TRBV9 and TRBJ2-7; 8 bases map to TRBD1. The receptor was derived from a human donor with classical Hodgkin lymphoma. Written as DNA, the CDR3 is TGTGCCAGCAGCGCTTCATCCGGGACAGGCTACTACGAGCAGTACTTC. Translated: CASSASSGTGYYEQYF.